This TCR beta chain was recorded in a study of CD8+ T cells in alopecia areata. For the study at large: Administration of oral tofacitinib to treated patients was at 5 to 10 mg twice daily.

General observations from the study: Mice showed TCR sharing more clearly than patients did, possibly owing to HLA.

Alopecia areata patients provided lesional scalp punch biopsies and peripheral blood, both collected for the study. PBMCs were stained for CD3, CD4 and CD8, and CD4+ and CD8+ T cells were sorted. CDR1 is GTSNPN and CDR2 is SVGIG in the germline V gene (reference sequence). V was trimmed by 0 bases and J by 7 bases, leaving 13 bases between them. The CDR3 has 13 residues. As regards this clone: Antigen: not known.

After isolation, RNA underwent reverse transcription to generate cDNA as the sequencing template. Sequencing was performed with immunoSEQ multiplex PCR; in TCRdb, only in-frame clones are kept and a portion is missing. The sample has hundreds of thousands of clones, under 80% seen once. This chain uses TRBV30 with TRBJ2-7, with D uncertain. The origin of this receptor is a human donor with alopecia areata. The sequencing used CD4+ T cells sorted from blood, collected at week 0. The CDR3 loop reads CAWSVTQSLEQYF. The CDR3, as DNA: TGTGCCTGGAGTGTCACCCAGTCGTTAGAGCAGTACTTC.